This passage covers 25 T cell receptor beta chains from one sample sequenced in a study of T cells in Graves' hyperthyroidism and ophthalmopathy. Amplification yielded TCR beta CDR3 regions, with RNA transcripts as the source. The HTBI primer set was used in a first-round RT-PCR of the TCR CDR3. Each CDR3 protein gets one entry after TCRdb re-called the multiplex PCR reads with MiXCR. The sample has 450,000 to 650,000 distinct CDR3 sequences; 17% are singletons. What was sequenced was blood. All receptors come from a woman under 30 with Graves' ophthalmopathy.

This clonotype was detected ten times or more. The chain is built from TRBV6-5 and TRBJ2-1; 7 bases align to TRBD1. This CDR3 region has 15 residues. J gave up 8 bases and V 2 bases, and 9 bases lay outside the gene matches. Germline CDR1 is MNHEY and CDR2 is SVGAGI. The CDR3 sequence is CASSYTYGTVDEQFF. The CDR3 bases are TGTGCCAGCAGTTACACTTACGGGACAGTCGATGAGCAGTTCTTC.

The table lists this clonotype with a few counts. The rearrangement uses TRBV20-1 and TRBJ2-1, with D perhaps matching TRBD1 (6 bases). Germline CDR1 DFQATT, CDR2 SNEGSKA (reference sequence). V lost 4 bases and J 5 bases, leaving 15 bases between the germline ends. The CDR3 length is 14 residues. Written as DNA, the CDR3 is TGCAGTGCTAACAGGGCCCTAAATGACAATGAGCAGTTCTTC. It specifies CSANRALNDNEQFF.

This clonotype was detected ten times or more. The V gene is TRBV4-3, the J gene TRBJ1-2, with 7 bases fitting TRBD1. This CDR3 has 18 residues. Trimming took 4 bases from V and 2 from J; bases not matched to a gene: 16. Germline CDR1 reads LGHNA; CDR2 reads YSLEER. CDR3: CASSPQLAGQSINYGYTF. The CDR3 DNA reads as TGCGCCAGCAGCCCCCAGTTAGCGGGACAGAGCATCAACTATGGCTACACCTTC.

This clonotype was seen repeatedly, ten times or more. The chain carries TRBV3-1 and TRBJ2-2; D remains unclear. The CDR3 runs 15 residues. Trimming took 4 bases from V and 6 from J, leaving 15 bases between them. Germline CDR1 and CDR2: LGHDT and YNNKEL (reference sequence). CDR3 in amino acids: CASSLEVPPAGELFF. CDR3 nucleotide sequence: TGTGCCAGCAGCCTTGAAGTCCCTCCGGCCGGGGAGCTGTTTTTT. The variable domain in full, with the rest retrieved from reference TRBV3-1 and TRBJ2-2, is DTAVSQTPKYLVTQMGNDKSIKCEQNLGHDTMYWYKQDSKKFLKIMFSYNNKELIINETVPNRFSPKSPDKAHLNLHINSLELGDSAVYFCASSLEVPPAGELFFGEGSRLTVL.

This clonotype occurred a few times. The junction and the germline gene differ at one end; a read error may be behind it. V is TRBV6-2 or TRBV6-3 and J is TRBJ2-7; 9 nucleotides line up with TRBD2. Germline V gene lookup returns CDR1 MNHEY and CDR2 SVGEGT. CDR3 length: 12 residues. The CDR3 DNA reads TGTGCCAGCAGTGGACTAGCGCCCCAGCAGAACTTC. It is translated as CASSGLAPQQNF.

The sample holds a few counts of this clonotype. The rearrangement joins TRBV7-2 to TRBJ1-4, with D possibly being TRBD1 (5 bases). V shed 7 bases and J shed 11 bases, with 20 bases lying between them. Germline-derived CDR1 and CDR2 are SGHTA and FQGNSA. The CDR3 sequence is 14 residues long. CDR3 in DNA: TGTGCCAGCACCATAGGATTCGGGGACGAGAAACTGTTTTTT. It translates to CASTIGFGDEKLFF.

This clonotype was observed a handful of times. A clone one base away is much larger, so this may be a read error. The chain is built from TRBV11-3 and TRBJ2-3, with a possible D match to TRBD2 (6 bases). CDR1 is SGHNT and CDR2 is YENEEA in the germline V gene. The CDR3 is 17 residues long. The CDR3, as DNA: TGTGCCTGCAGGTCCCCCGTGCAGCGGGTTAGCACAGATACGCAGTATTTT. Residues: CACRSPVQRVSTDTQYF.

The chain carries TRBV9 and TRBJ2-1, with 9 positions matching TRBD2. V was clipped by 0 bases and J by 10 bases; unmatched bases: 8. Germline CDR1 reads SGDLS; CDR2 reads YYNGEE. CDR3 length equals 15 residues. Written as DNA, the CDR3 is TGTGCCAGCAGCGTAGGGGCGGGAGGGCCACAGGAGCAGTTCTTC. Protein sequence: CASSVGAGGPQEQFF.

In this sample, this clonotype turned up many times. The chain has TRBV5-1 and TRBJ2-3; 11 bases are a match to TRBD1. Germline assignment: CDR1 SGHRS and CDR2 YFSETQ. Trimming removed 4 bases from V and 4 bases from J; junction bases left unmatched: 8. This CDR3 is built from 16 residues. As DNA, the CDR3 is TGCGCCAGCAGCAGAGACCCGGGACAGGGGGCAGATACGCAGTATTTT. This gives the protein CASSRDPGQGADTQYF.

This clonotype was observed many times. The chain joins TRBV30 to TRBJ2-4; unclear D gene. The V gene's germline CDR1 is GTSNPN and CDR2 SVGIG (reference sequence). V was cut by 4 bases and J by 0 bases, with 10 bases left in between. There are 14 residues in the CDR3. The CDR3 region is CAWNADIAKNIQYF. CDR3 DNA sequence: TGTGCCTGGAACGCAGATATAGCCAAAAACATTCAGTACTTC.

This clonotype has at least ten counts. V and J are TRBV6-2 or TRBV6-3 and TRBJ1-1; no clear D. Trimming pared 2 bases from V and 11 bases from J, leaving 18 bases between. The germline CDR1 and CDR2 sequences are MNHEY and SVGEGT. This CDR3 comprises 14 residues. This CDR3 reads CASSYGPGRWEAFF. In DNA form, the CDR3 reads TGTGCCAGCAGTTACGGGCCCGGGCGCTGGGAGGCTTTCTTT.

The CDR3 nucleotides are TGTGCCAGCAGTGAAGCGGCAGGGGACGTATACGAGCAGTACTTC. It is translated as CASSEAAGDVYEQYF. The genes are TRBV6-1 and TRBJ2-7; weak D call: TRBD1 (6 bases). Germline V CDR1 and CDR2: MNHNS, SASEGT. CDR3 size: 15 residues. Trimming removed 0 bases from V and 4 bases from J, with 13 bases in between.

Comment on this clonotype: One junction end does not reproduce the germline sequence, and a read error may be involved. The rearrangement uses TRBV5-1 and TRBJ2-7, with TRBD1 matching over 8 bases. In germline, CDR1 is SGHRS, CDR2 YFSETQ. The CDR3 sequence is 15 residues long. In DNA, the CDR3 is TGCGCCGGCAGCTTGGGTCAGGGGGCGTCCTACGAGCAGTACTTC. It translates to CAGSLGQGASYEQYF. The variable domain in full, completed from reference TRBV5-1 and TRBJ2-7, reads KAGVTQTPRYLIKTRGQQVTLSCSPISGHRSVSWYQQTPGQGLQFLFEYFSETQRNKGNFPGRFSGRQFSNSRSEMNVSTLELGDSALYLCAGSLGQGASYEQYFGPGTRLTVT.

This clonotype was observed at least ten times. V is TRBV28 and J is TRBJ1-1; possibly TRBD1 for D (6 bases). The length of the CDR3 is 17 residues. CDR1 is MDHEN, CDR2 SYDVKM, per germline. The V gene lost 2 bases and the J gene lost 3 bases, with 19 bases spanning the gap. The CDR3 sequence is CASSLLIVGGLYTEAFF. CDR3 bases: TGTGCCAGCAGTTTACTCATTGTGGGGGGGCTATACACTGAAGCTTTCTTT.

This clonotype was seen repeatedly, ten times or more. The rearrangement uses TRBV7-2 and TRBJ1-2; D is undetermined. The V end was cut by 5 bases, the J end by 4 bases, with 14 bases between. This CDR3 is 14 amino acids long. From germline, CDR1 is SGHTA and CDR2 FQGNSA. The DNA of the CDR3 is TGTGCCAGCAGCACCTCGGCCTCGGGCTATGGCTACACCTTC. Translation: CASSTSASGYGYTF.

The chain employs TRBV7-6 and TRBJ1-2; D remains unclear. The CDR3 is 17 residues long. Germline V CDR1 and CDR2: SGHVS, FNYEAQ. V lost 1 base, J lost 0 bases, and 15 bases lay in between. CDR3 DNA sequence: TGTGCCAGCAGCTTAGACGAACTGGGCCCTGCTAACTATGGCTACACCTTC. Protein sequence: CASSLDELGPANYGYTF.

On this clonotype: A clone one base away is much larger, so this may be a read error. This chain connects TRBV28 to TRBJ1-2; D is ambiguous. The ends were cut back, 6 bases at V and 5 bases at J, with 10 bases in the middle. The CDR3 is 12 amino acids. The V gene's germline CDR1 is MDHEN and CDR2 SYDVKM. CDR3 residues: CASSGLSYGYTF. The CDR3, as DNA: TGTGCCAGCAGCGGACTGTCGTATGGCTACACCTTC.

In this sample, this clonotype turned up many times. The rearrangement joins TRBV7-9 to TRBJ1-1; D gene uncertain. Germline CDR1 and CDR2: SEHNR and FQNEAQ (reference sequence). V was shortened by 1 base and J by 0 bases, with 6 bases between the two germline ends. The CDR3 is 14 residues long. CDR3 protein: CASSLEQMNTEAFF. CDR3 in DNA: TGTGCCAGCAGCTTAGAACAGATGAACACTGAAGCTTTCTTT. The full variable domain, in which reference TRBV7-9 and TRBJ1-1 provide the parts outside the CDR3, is DTGVSQNPRHKITKRGQNVTFRCDPISEHNRLYWYRQTLGQGPEFLTYFQNEAQLEKSRLLSDRFSAERPKGSFSTLEIQRTEQGDSAMYLCASSLEQMNTEAFFGQGTRLTVV.

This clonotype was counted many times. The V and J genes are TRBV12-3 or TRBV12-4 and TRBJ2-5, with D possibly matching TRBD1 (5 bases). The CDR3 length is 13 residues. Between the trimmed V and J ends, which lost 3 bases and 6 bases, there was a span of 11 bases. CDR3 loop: CASSLTDSQTQYF. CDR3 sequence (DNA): TGTGCCAGCAGTTTGACAGATAGTCAGACCCAGTACTTC.

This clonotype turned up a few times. CDR3 in DNA: TGCGCCAGCAAGCTCGGGGGGGCCGATGAGCAGTTCTTC. Its protein is CASKLGGADEQFF. The chain employs TRBV10-2 and TRBJ2-1; 8 bases map to TRBD2. V shed 7 bases and J 8 bases; nucleotides not matched to a gene: 7. Germline loops: CDR1 WSHSY, CDR2 SAAADI. This CDR3 spans 13 amino acids.

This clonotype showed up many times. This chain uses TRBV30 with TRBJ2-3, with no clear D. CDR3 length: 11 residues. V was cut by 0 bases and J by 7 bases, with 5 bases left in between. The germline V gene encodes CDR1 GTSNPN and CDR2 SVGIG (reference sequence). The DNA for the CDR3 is TGTGCCTGGAGTGTAGGGAATACGCAGTATTTT. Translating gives CAWSVGNTQYF. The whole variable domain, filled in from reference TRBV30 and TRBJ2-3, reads SQTIHQWPATLVQPVGSPLSLECTVEGTSNPNLYWYRQAAGRGLQLLFYSVGIGQISSEVPQNLSASRPQDRQFILSSKKLLLSDSGFYLCAWSVGNTQYFGPGTRLTVL.

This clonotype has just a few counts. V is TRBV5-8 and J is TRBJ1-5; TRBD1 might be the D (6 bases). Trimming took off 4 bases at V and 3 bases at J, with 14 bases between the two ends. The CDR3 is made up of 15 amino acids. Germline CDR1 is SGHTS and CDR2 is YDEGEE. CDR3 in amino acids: CASSPGTIHNQPQHF. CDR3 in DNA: TGTGCCAGCAGCCCCGGGACAATCCACAATCAGCCCCAGCATTTT.

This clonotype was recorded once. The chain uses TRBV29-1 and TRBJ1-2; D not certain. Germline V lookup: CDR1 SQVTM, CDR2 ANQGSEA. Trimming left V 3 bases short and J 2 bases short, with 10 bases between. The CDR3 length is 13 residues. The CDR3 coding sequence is TGCAGCGTTGAGGTCGGGCAGAACTATGGCTACACCTTC. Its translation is CSVEVGQNYGYTF.

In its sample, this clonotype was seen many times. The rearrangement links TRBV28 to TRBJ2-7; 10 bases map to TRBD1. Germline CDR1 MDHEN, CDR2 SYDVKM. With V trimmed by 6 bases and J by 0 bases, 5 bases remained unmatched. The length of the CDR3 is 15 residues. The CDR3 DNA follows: TGTGCCAGCAGGCCCGGGACAGGGGTCTCCTACGAGCAGTACTTC. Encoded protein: CASRPGTGVSYEQYF.

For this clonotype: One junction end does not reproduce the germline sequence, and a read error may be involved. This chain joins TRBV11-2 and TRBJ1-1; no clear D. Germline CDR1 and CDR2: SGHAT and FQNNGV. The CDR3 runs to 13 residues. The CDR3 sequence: CASSLEPNTETFF. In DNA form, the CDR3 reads TGTGCCAGCAGCCTCGAGCCGAACACTGAAACTTTCTTT. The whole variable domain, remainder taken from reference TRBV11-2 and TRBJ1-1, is EAGVAQSPRYKIIEKRQSVAFWCNPISGHATLYWYQQILGQGPKLLIQFQNNGVVDDSQLPKDRFSAERLKGVDSTLKIQPAKLEDSAVYLCASSLEPNTETFFGQGTRLTVV.